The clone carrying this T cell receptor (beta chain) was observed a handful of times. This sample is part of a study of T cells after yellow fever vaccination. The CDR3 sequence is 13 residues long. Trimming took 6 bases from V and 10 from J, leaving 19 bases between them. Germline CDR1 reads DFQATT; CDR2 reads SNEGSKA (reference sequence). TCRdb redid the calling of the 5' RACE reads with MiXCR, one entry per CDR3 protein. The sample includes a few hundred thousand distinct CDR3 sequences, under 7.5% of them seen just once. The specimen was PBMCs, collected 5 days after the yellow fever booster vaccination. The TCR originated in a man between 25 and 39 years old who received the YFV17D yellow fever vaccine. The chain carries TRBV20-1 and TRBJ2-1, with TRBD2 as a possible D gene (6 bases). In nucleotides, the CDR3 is TGCAGTGCCAAGACCGGGCTCGCGGGAGAGCAGTTCTTC. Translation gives CSAKTGLAGEQFF.